This T cell receptor (beta chain) was captured by sequencing in a study of CD8+ T cells in alopecia areata. Sequencing relied on a cDNA template that was reverse transcribed from extracted RNA. Data came from immunoSEQ multiplex PCR; TCRdb stores just in-frame clones and leaves some out. The sample has 150,000 or so clones; 55% are singletons. Sequencing was carried out using CD4+ T cells sorted from blood. This clonotype was obtained from a human donor in good health.

As DNA, the CDR3 is TGTGCCAGCTCACCACCGAAGACAGTCAACTATGGCTACACCTTC. This encodes CASSPPKTVNYGYTF. The chain has TRBV18 and TRBJ1-2; TRBD1 might be the D (5 bases). The V end was cut by 0 bases, the J end by 2 bases, with 10 bases between. This CDR3 region has 15 residues. Germline-derived CDR1 and CDR2 are KGHSH and LQKENI. The whole variable domain, remainder taken from reference TRBV18 and TRBJ1-2, is NAGVMQNPRHLVRRRGQEARLRCSPMKGHSHVYWYRQLPEEGLKFMVYLQKENIIDESGMPKERFSAEFPKEGPSILRIQQVVRGDSAAYFCASSPPKTVNYGYTFGSGTRLTVV.